These 27 T cell receptor beta chains originate from one sample sequenced in a study of regulatory T cells in long-lasting Graves disease. Construction of TCR beta libraries relied on iRepertoire HTBI primers and on Arm-PCR targeting CDR3 regions. TCRdb processed the multiplex PCR reads anew with MiXCR; each CDR3 protein has one entry. Among 650,000 to 700,000 distinct CDR3 sequences listed, about 30% were seen once. Time point in this sample: persistent/refractory GD, antithyroid drugs over 5 years with positive TRAb. PBMC-extracted RNA yielded the TCR library. The material sequenced was peripheral blood mononuclear cells (PBMCs), taken when the disease was refractory, from a patient treated with antithyroid drugs. These receptors were taken from a female donor with Graves disease.

This clonotype occurred a few times. This chain uses TRBV6-2 or TRBV6-3 with TRBJ1-6; D may be TRBD1 (6 bases). The CDR3 is 17 amino acids. CDR1 and CDR2 (germline): MNHEY, SVGEGT. Trimming removed 4 bases from V and 7 bases from J, with 20 bases in between. CDR3 sequence reads: CASSSFKPAGENSPLHF. DNA of the CDR3: TGTGCCAGCAGTTCCTTTAAACCCGCAGGGGAGAATTCACCCCTCCACTTT.

Ten or more counts support this clonotype. The rearrangement links TRBV2 to TRBJ1-1; D is undetermined. This CDR3 contains 14 residues. Germline V lookup: CDR1 SNHLY, CDR2 FYNNEI. The V and J ends lost 5 bases and 1 base respectively, with 11 bases between them. CDR3 sequence: CASSPPRRNTEAFF. DNA of the CDR3: TGTGCCAGCAGTCCCCCCCGCCGGAACACTGAAGCTTTCTTT.

V is TRBV6-1 and J is TRBJ1-4; D uncertain. The CDR3 is 13 residues long. With 6 bases removed from V and 8 bases from J, the gap between germline ends came to 13 bases. Germline V gene data show CDR1 as MNHNS and CDR2 as SASEGT. The CDR3 DNA reads TGTGCCAGCAGCCTAGACCGGAGCGAAAAACTGTTTTTT. This encodes CASSLDRSEKLFF.

This clonotype was observed a single time. The chain employs TRBV6-5 and TRBJ2-4, with TRBD1 as a possible D gene (6 bases). The CDR3 has 19 amino acids. V lost 1 base and J 0 bases, leaving 19 bases between the germline ends. Germline V CDR1 and CDR2: MNHEY, SVGAGI. CDR3 loop: CASSYFPRGEPLAKNIQYF. The CDR3 DNA reads TGTGCCAGCAGTTACTTTCCCAGGGGCGAGCCGTTAGCCAAAAACATTCAGTACTTC.

With regard to this clonotype: A read error is possible here, since a much larger clone lies one base away. The genes are TRBV7-9 and TRBJ2-7, with D unclear. Germline V gene sequence: CDR1 SEHNR, CDR2 FQNEAQ (reference sequence). Trimming stripped 7 bases from V and 3 bases from J, with 13 bases between. The CDR3 runs 13 residues. As DNA, the CDR3 is TGTGCCAGCAACCGCGAATGGGGCTACGAGCAGTACTTC. Translation gives CASNREWGYEQYF.

This chain links TRBV9 with TRBJ1-2; no clear D. The CDR3 is 15 amino acids. Between the trimmed V and J ends, which lost 0 bases and 2 bases, there was a span of 11 bases. Germline V CDR1 and CDR2: SGDLS, YYNGEE. The CDR3 loop is CASSVEEGGNYGYTF. As DNA, the CDR3 is TGTGCCAGCAGCGTAGAGGAGGGCGGAAACTATGGCTACACCTTC. Full variable domain (rest looked up from reference TRBV9 and TRBJ1-2): DSGVTQTPKHLITATGQRVTLRCSPRSGDLSVYWYQQSLDQGLQFLIQYYNGEERAKGNILERFSAQQFPDLHSELNLSSLELGDSALYFCASSVEEGGNYGYTFGSGTRLTVV.

The chain links TRBV28 to TRBJ1-1; 8 bases agree with TRBD1. This CDR3 is built from 15 residues. V lost 6 bases to trimming and J lost 0 bases; unmatched junction nucleotides: 6. The germline CDR1 and CDR2 sequences are MDHEN and SYDVKM. The CDR3 reads CASRQTGEMNTEAFF. The CDR3 DNA follows: TGTGCCAGCAGGCAGACAGGGGAAATGAACACTGAAGCTTTCTTT.

The chain couples TRBV6-1 to TRBJ1-1, with unresolved D. The V gene's germline CDR1 is MNHNS and CDR2 SASEGT. The CDR3 consists of 14 residues. The V end lost 2 bases, the J end lost 1 base, and 8 bases lay between the germline ends. The CDR3 spells CASSEFFENTEAFF. The CDR3 DNA follows: TGTGCCAGCAGTGAATTCTTCGAGAACACTGAAGCTTTCTTT.

The chain carries TRBV29-1 and TRBJ2-5; D gene unclear. The V gene lost 4 bases and the J gene lost 5 bases, with 14 bases spanning the gap. The germline gives CDR1 SQVTM, CDR2 ANQGSEA. The CDR3 sequence is 13 residues long. CDR3 sequence reads: CSVGLIVGETQYF. The CDR3 DNA sequence: TGCAGCGTTGGGCTTATAGTGGGGGAGACCCAGTACTTC.

This clonotype was counted ten times or more. The gene calls are TRBV5-1 and TRBJ1-5; D remains unclear. The CDR3 contains 13 residues. Germline V gene sequence: CDR1 SGHRS, CDR2 YFSETQ. The V end was cut by 2 bases, the J end by 4 bases, with 7 bases between. The CDR3 region is CASSLAQNQPQHF. The CDR3 coding sequence is TGCGCCAGCAGCTTAGCACAGAATCAGCCCCAGCATTTT.

The chain uses TRBV10-3 and TRBJ1-1; unclear D gene. Germline CDR1 ENHRY, CDR2 SYGVKD. This CDR3 is built from 13 residues. Trimming took 3 bases from V and 6 from J, leaving 11 bases between them. CDR3 in DNA: TGTGCCATCAGTGATGGGGTTAAGTCTGAAGCTTTCTTT. Translating it yields CAISDGVKSEAFF.

V gene TRBV20-1 combines with J gene TRBJ2-7; 12 positions agree with TRBD2. Trimming removed 3 bases from V and 0 bases from J; junction bases left unmatched: 21. CDR1 and CDR2 from the germline V gene are DFQATT and SNEGSKA (reference sequence). CDR3 length: 21 amino acids. The CDR3 reads CSASPRLAGDGELLSSYEQYF. DNA of the CDR3: TGCAGTGCTAGTCCAAGACTAGCGGGAGACGGGGAACTCCTTAGCTCCTACGAGCAGTACTTC.

The J gene is TRBJ2-1, the V gene TRBV9, with TRBD2 matching over 12 bases. The CDR3 length is 15 residues. After removal of 3 bases from V and 6 bases from J, the junction contained 4 bases not matched to a gene. Germline values: CDR1 SGDLS, CDR2 YYNGEE. DNA of the CDR3: TGTGCCAGCAGCGCAGGACTAGCGGGATTCAATGAGCAGTTCTTC. Amino acids: CASSAGLAGFNEQFF. The full variable domain, with the rest looked up from reference TRBV9 and TRBJ2-1, is DSGVTQTPKHLITATGQRVTLRCSPRSGDLSVYWYQQSLDQGLQFLIQYYNGEERAKGNILERFSAQQFPDLHSELNLSSLELGDSALYFCASSAGLAGFNEQFFGPGTRLTVL.

In this sample, this clonotype turned up a few times. The gene calls are TRBV29-1 and TRBJ2-7; 7 bases match TRBD2. From germline, CDR1 is SQVTM and CDR2 ANQGSEA. V lost 7 bases to trimming and J lost 3 bases; unmatched junction nucleotides: 9. The CDR3 extends over 13 amino acids. The CDR3 here is CSAWGRVSYEQYF. The DNA for the CDR3 is TGCAGCGCCTGGGGGAGGGTCAGCTACGAGCAGTACTTC.

This clonotype was picked up many times. V gene TRBV28 combines with J gene TRBJ1-2, with a tentative D call TRBD1 (5 bases). V dropped 1 base and J dropped 5 bases, with 14 bases sitting between them. The CDR3 extends over 15 amino acids. CDR1 is MDHEN, CDR2 SYDVKM, per germline. The CDR3, as DNA: TGTGCCAGCAGTTTATTGGCACGGGACGGTTATGGCTACACCTTC. The encoded protein is CASSLLARDGYGYTF.

In this sample, this clonotype turned up many times. The chain employs TRBV6-2 or TRBV6-3 and TRBJ2-7, with 7 nucleotides matching TRBD1. V trimming: 6 bases; J trimming: 1 base; junction bases outside the gene matches: 3. The CDR3 has 13 amino acids. Per the germline V gene, CDR1 is MNHEY and CDR2 is SVGEGT. CDR3 protein: CASSQGQSYEQYF. The CDR3 DNA is TGTGCCAGCAGCCAGGGACAGTCCTACGAGCAGTACTTC.

The J gene is TRBJ1-3, the V gene TRBV11-2; 7 bases map to TRBD1. V shed 2 bases and J 4 bases; nucleotides not matched to a gene: 5. The germline gives CDR1 SGHAT, CDR2 FQNNGV. This CDR3 comprises 15 residues. CDR3 protein: CASSLSPGGGNTIYF. Written as DNA, the CDR3 is TGTGCCAGCAGCTTATCCCCAGGGGGAGGAAACACCATATATTTT.

In the case of this clonotype: One junction end does not reproduce the germline sequence, and a read error may be involved. V usage is TRBV6-1 and J usage is TRBJ1-4; no firm D call. CDR1 and CDR2 from the germline V gene are MNHNS and SASEGT. The length of the CDR3 is 16 residues. The CDR3 region is CASTRERTGTNEELFF. The CDR3 DNA reads as TGTGCCAGCACCCGGGAGAGGACTGGAACTAATGAAGAACTGTTTTTT.

The genes are TRBV20-1 and TRBJ1-1; D is unresolved. CDR3 length: 14 amino acids. The germline gives CDR1 DFQATT, CDR2 SNEGSKA (reference sequence). Between the trimmed V and J ends, which lost 7 bases and 0 bases, there was a span of 15 bases. CDR3 nucleotides: TGCAGTGTTAGCCCGCGGTTCATGAACACTGAAGCTTTCTTT. Translating gives CSVSPRFMNTEAFF.

CDR3 amino acids: CATSRSGELETQYF. The CDR3 nucleotides read TGTGCCACCAGCAGATCAGGGGAATTGGAGACCCAGTACTTC. V usage is TRBV15 and J usage is TRBJ2-5; a weak D match, TRBD1 (6 bases). This CDR3 contains 14 residues. V was clipped by 2 bases and J by 5 bases, with 12 bases between them. Germline CDR1 is LNHNV and CDR2 is YYDKDF (reference sequence).

V and J are TRBV6-1 and TRBJ1-1; 7 nucleotides match TRBD1. The CDR3 is 14 residues long. Germline V gene sequence: CDR1 MNHNS, CDR2 SASEGT. Trimming took 7 bases from V and 1 from J; bases not matched to a gene: 6. The CDR3 protein is CASTWTGANTEAFF. CDR3 DNA sequence: TGTGCCAGCACCTGGACAGGCGCGAACACTGAAGCTTTCTTT.

This sequence joins TRBV5-4 and TRBJ2-7, with TRBD1 as a possible D gene (6 bases). CDR3 length: 15 residues. Trimming took 2 bases from V and 0 from J, leaving 12 bases between them. Germline CDR1 and CDR2: SGHNT and YYREEE (reference sequence). This CDR3 reads CASSLTDSSSYEQYF. The CDR3 coding sequence is TGTGCCAGCAGCTTAACGGACAGCTCCTCCTACGAGCAGTACTTC. Drawing the rest from reference TRBV5-4 and TRBJ2-7, the complete variable domain is ETGVTQSPTHLIKTRGQQVTLRCSSQSGHNTVSWYQQALGQGPQFIFQYYREEENGRGNFPPRFSGLQFPNYSSELNVNALELDDSALYLCASSLTDSSSYEQYFGPGTRLTVT.

V and J are TRBV11-1 and TRBJ2-2, with D perhaps TRBD2 (6 bases). Trimming stripped 5 bases from V and 6 bases from J, with 10 bases between. The CDR3 runs to 13 residues. Germline lookup yields CDR1 SGHAT and CDR2 FQDESV (reference sequence). CDR3 coding DNA: TGTGCCAGCAGCGTACTAGCAGCCGGGGAGCTGTTTTTT. Amino acid sequence: CASSVLAAGELFF.

There are a few counts of this clonotype. The CDR3 DNA follows: TGTGCCAGCTCACCGGACAGGAAAGAAAAACTGTTTTTT. Translating gives CASSPDRKEKLFF. V usage is TRBV18 and J usage is TRBJ1-4; 7 bases are a match to TRBD1. The V segment lost 3 bases and the J segment 8 bases; nucleotides outside the gene matches: 3. The CDR3 totals 13 residues. Germline CDR1 is KGHSH and CDR2 is LQKENI.

This clonotype was counted a few times. This rearrangement joins TRBV12-3 or TRBV12-4 to TRBJ2-7; 9 nucleotides match TRBD1. The J segment lost 4 bases and the V segment lost 4 bases, leaving 8 bases of the junction unmatched. The length of the CDR3 is 15 residues. The chain's CDR3 is CASSSPDRGLYEQYF. The CDR3 DNA follows: TGTGCCAGCAGTTCCCCGGACAGGGGCCTATACGAGCAGTACTTC.

This clonotype was observed a handful of times. V usage is TRBV14 and J usage is TRBJ1-1; the D is unclear. There are 13 residues in the CDR3. Germline V gene sequence: CDR1 SGHDN, CDR2 FVKESK. Trimming removed 0 bases at V and 11 bases at J, with 13 bases between. The DNA of the CDR3 is TGTGCCAGCAGCCAAGATCTTGAAGGTCCGGCTTTCTTT. Amino acids: CASSQDLEGPAFF. The complete variable domain, with remaining parts taken from reference TRBV14 and TRBJ1-1, reads EAGVTQFPSHSVIEKGQTVTLRCDPISGHDNLYWYRRVMGKEIKFLLHFVKESKQDESGMPNNRFLAERTGGTYSTLKVQPAELEDSGVYFCASSQDLEGPAFFGQGTRLTVV.

This clonotype appeared a few times. The V call is TRBV5-1, the J call TRBJ1-1; D is unclear. The CDR3 consists of 16 residues. Germline V CDR1 and CDR2: SGHRS, YFSETQ. Between the trimmed V and J ends, which lost 0 bases and 1 base, there was a span of 13 bases. Here the CDR3 DNA reads TGCGCCAGCAGCTTGGTAGCCCTAACAGAGAACACTGAAGCTTTCTTT. Its protein product is CASSLVALTENTEAFF.